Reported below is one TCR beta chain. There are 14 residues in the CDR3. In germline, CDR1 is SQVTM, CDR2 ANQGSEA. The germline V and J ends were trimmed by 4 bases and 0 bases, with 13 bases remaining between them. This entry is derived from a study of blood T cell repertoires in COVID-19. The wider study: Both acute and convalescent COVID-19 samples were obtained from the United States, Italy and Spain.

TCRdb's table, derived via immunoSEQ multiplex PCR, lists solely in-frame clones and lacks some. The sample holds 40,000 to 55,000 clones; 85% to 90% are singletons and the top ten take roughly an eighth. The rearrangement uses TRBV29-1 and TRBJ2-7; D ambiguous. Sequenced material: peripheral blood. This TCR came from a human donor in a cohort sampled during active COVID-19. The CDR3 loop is CSVVEIRSSYEQYF. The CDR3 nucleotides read TGCAGCGTTGTGGAGATCCGGAGCTCCTACGAGCAGTACTTC.